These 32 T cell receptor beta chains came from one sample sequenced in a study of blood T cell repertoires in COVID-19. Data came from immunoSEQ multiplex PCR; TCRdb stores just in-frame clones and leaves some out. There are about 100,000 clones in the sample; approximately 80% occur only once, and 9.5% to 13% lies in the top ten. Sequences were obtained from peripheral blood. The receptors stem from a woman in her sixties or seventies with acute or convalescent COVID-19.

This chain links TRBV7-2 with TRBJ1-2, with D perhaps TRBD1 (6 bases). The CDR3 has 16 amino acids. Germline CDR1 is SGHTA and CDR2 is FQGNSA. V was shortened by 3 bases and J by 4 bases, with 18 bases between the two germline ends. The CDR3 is CASSFMPGENSYGYTF. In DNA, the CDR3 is TGTGCCAGCAGCTTTATGCCAGGGGAGAACAGCTATGGCTACACCTTC. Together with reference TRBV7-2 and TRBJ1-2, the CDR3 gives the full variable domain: GAGVSQSPSNKVTEKGKDVELRCDPISGHTALYWYRQSLGQGLEFLIYFQGNSAPDKSGLPSDRFSAERTGGSVSTLTIQRTQQEDSAVYLCASSFMPGENSYGYTFGSGTRLTVV.

The DNA of the CDR3 is TGCAGCGTAGGTAGCTGGGGGGATGGCTACACCTTC. This codes for CSVGSWGDGYTF. The chain has TRBV29-1 and TRBJ1-2, with a possible D match to TRBD1 (5 bases). Deletions cut 6 bases from V and 6 bases from J, with 14 bases between. The germline V gene has CDR1 SQVTM and CDR2 ANQGSEA. The CDR3 spans 12 residues.

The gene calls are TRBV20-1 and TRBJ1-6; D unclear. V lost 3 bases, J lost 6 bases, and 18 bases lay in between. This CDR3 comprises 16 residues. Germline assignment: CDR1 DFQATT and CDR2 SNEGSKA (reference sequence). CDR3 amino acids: CSASQGTPRINSPLHF. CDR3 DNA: TGCAGTGCTAGTCAAGGAACCCCTAGGATTAATTCACCCCTCCACTTT.

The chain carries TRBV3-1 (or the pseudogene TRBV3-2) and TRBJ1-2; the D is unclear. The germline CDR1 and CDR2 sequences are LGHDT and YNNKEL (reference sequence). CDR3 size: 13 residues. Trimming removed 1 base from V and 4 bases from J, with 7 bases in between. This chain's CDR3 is CASSQGTLYGYTF. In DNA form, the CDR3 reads TGTGCCAGCAGCCAAGGAACTCTCTATGGCTACACCTTC.

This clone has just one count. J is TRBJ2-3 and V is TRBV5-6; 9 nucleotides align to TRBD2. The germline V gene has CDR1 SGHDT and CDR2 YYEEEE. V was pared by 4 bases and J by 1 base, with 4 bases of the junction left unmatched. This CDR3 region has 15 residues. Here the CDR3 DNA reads TGTGCCAGCAGCATCGTAGCGGGGGGCACAGATACGCAGTATTTT. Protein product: CASSIVAGGTDTQYF. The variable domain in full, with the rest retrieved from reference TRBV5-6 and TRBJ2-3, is DAGVTQSPTHLIKTRGQQVTLRCSPKSGHDTVSWYQQALGQGPQFIFQYYEEEERQRGNFPDRFSGHQFPNYSSELNVNALLLGDSALYLCASSIVAGGTDTQYFGPGTRLTVL.

CDR3 nucleotides: TGTGCCAGTAGTCGGACACTTGGCTCCTACAATGAGCAGTTCTTC. Protein product: CASSRTLGSYNEQFF. This chain joins TRBV19 and TRBJ2-1, with D possibly being TRBD1 (5 bases). The germline V gene has CDR1 LNHDA and CDR2 SQIVND (reference sequence). V shed 5 bases and J shed 0 bases, with 11 bases lying between them. The CDR3 has 15 residues.

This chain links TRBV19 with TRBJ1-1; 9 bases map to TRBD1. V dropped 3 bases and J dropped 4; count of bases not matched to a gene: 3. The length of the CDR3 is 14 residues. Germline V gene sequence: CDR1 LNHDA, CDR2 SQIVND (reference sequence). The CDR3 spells CASSMSDRGTEAFF. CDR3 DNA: TGTGCCAGTAGTATGTCGGACAGGGGCACTGAAGCTTTCTTT.

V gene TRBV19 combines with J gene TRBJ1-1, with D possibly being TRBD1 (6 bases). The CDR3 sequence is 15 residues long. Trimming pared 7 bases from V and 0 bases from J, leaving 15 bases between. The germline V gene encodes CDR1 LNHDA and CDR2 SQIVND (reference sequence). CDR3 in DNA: TGTGCCAGTACGGTAACAGGGCTGATGAACACTGAAGCTTTCTTT. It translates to CASTVTGLMNTEAFF.

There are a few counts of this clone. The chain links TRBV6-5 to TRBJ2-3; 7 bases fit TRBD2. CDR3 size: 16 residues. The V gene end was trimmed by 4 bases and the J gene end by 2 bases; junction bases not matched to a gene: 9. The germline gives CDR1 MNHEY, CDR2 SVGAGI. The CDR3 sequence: CASSSRGVSPTDTQYF. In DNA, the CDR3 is TGTGCCAGCAGTTCACGGGGGGTGTCCCCCACAGATACGCAGTATTTT.

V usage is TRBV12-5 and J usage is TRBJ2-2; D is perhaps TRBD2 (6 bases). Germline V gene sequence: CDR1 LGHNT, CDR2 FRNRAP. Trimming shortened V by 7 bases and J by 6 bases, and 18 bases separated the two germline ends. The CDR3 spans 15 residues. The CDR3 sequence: CASASGLETSGELFF. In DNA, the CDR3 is TGTGCTAGTGCGTCGGGACTCGAGACTTCCGGGGAGCTGTTTTTT.

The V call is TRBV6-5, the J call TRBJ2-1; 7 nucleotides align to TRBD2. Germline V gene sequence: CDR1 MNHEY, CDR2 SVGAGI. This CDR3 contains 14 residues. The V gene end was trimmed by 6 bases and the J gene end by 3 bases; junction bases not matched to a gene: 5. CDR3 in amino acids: CASSPRDYYNEQFF. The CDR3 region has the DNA TGTGCCAGCAGCCCCCGGGACTACTACAATGAGCAGTTCTTC.

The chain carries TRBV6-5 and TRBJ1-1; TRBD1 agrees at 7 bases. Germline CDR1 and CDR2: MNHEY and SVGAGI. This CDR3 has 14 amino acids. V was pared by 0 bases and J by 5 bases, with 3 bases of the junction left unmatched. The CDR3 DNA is TGTGCCAGCAGTTACTCGACAGGGCAGACTGAAGCTTTCTTT. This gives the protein CASSYSTGQTEAFF.

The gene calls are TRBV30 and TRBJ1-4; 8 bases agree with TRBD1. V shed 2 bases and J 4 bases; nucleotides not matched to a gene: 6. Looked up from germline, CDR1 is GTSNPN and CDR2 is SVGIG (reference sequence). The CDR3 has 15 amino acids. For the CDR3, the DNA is TGTGCCTGGAGTCGGGGAGACAGGGGTAATGAAAAACTGTTTTTT. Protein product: CAWSRGDRGNEKLFF.

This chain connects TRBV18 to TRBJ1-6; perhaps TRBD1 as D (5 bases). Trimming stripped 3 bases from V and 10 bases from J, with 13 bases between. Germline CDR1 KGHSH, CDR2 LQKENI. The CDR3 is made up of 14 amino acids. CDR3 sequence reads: CASSPQGQESPLHF. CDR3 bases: TGTGCCAGCTCACCCCAGGGTCAGGAGTCACCCCTCCACTTT.

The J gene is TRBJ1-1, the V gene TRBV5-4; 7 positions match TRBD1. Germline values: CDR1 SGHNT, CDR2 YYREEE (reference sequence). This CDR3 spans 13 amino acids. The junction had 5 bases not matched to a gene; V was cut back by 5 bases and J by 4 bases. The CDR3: CASRSPGGTEAFF. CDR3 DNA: TGTGCCAGCAGGTCGCCAGGGGGCACTGAAGCTTTCTTT.

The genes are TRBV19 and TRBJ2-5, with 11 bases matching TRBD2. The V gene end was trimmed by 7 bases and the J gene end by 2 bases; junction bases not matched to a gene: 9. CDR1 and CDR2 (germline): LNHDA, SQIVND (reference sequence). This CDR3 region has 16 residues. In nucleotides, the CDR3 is TGTGCCAGTACCCAATCGGGACTAGCGGCTCAAGAGACCCAGTACTTC. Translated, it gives CASTQSGLAAQETQYF.

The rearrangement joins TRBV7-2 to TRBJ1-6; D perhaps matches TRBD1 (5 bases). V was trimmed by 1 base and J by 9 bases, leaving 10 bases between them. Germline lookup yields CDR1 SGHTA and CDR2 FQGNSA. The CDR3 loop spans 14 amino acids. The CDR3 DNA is TGTGCCAGCAGCTTAGATGGGGGGGTTTCACCCCTCCACTTT. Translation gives CASSLDGGVSPLHF.

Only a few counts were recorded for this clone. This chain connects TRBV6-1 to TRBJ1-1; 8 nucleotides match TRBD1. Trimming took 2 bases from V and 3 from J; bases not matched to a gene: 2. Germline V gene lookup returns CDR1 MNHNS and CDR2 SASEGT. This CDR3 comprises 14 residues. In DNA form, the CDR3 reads TGTGCCAGCAGTGAACAGGGGGCTGACACTGAAGCTTTCTTT. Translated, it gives CASSEQGADTEAFF.

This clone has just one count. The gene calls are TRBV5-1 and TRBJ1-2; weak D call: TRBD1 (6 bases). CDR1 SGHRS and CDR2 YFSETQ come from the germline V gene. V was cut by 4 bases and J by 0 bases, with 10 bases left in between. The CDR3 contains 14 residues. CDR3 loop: CASSGGPTNYGYTF. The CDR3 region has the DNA TGCGCCAGCAGCGGGGGCCCGACTAACTATGGCTACACCTTC.

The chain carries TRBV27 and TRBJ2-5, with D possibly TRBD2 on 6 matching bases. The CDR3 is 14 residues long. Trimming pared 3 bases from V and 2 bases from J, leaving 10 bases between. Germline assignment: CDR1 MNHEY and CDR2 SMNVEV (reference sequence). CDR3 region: CASSFGGIQETQYF. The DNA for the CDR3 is TGTGCCAGCAGTTTTGGGGGGATACAAGAGACCCAGTACTTC.

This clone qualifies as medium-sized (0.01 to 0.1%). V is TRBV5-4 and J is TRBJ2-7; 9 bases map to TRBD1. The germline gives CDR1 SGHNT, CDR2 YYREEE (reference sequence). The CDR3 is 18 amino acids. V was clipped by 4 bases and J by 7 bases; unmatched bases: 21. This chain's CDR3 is CASSPEALGTGTVGEQYF. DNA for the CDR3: TGTGCCAGCAGCCCGGAAGCCTTGGGGACAGGGACCGTGGGGGAGCAGTACTTC.

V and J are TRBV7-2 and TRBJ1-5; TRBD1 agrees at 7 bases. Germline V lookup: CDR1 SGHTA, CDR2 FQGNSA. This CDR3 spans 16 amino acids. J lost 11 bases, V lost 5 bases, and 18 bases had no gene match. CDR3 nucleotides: TGTGCCAGCAGCCCGACCGATCAGGGGGTCGGGTTGACCCAGCATTTT. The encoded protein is CASSPTDQGVGLTQHF.

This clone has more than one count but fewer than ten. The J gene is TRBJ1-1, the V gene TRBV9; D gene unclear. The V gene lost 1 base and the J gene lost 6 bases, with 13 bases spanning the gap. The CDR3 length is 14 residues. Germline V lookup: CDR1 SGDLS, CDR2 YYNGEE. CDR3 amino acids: CASSVSIFTAEAFF. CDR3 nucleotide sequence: TGTGCCAGCAGCGTAAGTATTTTTACGGCTGAAGCTTTCTTT. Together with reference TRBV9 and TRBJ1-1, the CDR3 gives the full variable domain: DSGVTQTPKHLITATGQRVTLRCSPRSGDLSVYWYQQSLDQGLQFLIQYYNGEERAKGNILERFSAQQFPDLHSELNLSSLELGDSALYFCASSVSIFTAEAFFGQGTRLTVV.

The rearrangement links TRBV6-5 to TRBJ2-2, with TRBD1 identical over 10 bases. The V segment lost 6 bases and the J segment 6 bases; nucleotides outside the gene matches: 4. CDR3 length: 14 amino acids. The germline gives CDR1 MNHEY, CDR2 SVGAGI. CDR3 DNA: TGTGCCAGCAGCGGGACAGGGGTACCCGGGGAGCTGTTTTTT. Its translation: CASSGTGVPGELFF.

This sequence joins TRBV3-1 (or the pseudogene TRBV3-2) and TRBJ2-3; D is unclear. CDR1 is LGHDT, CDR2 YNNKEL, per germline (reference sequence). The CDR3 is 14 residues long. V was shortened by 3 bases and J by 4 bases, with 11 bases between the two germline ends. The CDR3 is CASSHGGGPDTQYF. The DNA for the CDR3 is TGTGCCAGCAGCCACGGCGGTGGTCCAGATACGCAGTATTTT.

This CDR3 is CASSLRTSGGQNEQFF. CDR3 coding DNA: TGTGCCAGCAGTCTCAGGACTAGCGGGGGGCAGAATGAGCAGTTCTTC. The rearrangement uses TRBV6-6 and TRBJ2-1; 14 nucleotides agree with TRBD2. The V segment lost 5 bases and the J segment 7 bases; nucleotides outside the gene matches: 7. The CDR3 is made up of 16 amino acids. Looked up from germline, CDR1 is MNHNY and CDR2 is SVGAGI (reference sequence).

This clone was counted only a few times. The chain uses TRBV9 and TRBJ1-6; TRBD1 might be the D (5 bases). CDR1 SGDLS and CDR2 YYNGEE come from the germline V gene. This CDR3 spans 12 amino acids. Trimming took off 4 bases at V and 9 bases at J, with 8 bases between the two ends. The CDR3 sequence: CASSTGISPLHF. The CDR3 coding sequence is TGTGCCAGCAGCACAGGTATTTCACCCCTCCACTTT.

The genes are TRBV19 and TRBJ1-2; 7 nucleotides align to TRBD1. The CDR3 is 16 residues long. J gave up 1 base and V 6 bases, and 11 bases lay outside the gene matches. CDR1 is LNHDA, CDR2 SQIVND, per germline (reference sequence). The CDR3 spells CASSSDRALLNYGYTF. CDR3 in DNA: TGTGCCAGTAGCTCTGACAGGGCCCTACTTAACTATGGCTACACCTTC. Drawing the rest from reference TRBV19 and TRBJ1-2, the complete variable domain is DGGITQSPKYLFRKEGQNVTLSCEQNLNHDAMYWYRQDPGQGLRLIYYSQIVNDFQKGDIAEGYSVSREKKESFPLTVTSAQKNPTAFYLCASSSDRALLNYGYTFGSGTRLTVV.

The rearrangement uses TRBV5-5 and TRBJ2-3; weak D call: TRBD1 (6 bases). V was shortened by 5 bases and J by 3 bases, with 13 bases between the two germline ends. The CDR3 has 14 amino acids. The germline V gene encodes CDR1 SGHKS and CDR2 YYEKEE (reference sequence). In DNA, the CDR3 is TGTGCCAGCAGGCAGGGGTTGGGGACAGATACGCAGTATTTT. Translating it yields CASRQGLGTDTQYF.

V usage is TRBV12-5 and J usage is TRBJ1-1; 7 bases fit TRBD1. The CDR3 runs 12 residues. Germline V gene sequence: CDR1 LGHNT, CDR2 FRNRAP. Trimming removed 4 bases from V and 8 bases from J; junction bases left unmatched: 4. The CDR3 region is CASGSSDREAFF. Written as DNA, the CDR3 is TGTGCTAGTGGTTCGTCGGACAGGGAAGCTTTCTTT.

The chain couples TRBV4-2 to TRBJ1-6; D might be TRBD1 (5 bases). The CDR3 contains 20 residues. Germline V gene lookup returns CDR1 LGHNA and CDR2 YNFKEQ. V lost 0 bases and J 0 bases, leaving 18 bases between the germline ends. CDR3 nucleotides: TGTGCCAGCAGCCAAGATTCCACTCACGGGCAGGGCTCCTATAATTCACCCCTCCACTTT. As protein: CASSQDSTHGQGSYNSPLHF.

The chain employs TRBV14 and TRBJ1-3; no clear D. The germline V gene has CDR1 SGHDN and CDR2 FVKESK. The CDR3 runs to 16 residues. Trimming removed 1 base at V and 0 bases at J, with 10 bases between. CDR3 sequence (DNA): TGTGCCAGCAGCCAAGGCCCCTACTTCTCTGGAAACACCATATATTTT. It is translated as CASSQGPYFSGNTIYF.